A single sample gave rise to the 20 T cell receptor beta chains below, sequenced in a study of graft-versus-host responses after intestinal transplantation. For these receptors, no antigen is known. Only in-frame clones appear in the TCRdb table, and some are missing; sequencing was by immunoSEQ multiplex PCR. The sample holds about 92,000 clones, under 85% seen once. This material consisted of unstimulated CD8+ T cells sorted from spleen or lymph node cells, taken before intestinal transplant. The origin of the receptors is a human donor who received an intestinal transplant.

The sample holds a few counts of this clone. The CDR3 loop is CAWSGGRGTGELFF. The CDR3 DNA is TGTGCCTGGAGTGGGGGGCGCGGCACCGGGGAGCTGTTTTTT. The V and J genes are TRBV30 and TRBJ2-2, with D maybe TRBD1 (6 bases). CDR1 is GTSNPN and CDR2 is SVGIG in the germline V gene (reference sequence). Between the trimmed V and J ends, which lost 1 base and 4 bases, there was a span of 10 bases. The CDR3 contains 14 residues. The variable domain in full, completed from reference TRBV30 and TRBJ2-2, reads SQTIHQWPATLVQPVGSPLSLECTVEGTSNPNLYWYRQAAGRGLQLLFYSVGIGQISSEVPQNLSASRPQDRQFILSSKKLLLSDSGFYLCAWSGGRGTGELFFGEGSRLTVL.

This clone was observed a few times. The genes are TRBV27 and TRBJ2-7; 9 bases match TRBD1. V was pared by 3 bases and J by 3 bases, with 6 bases of the junction left unmatched. Per the germline V gene, CDR1 is MNHEY and CDR2 is SMNVEV (reference sequence). The CDR3 is made up of 15 amino acids. The CDR3 coding sequence is TGTGCCAGCAGTTTGTCCGGGACAGGGATCTACGAGCAGTACTTC. Amino acid sequence: CASSLSGTGIYEQYF.

This chain joins TRBV7-2 and TRBJ2-5; 9 bases are a match to TRBD1. Germline V lookup: CDR1 SGHTA, CDR2 FQGNSA. This CDR3 is 16 amino acids long. V shed 5 bases, J shed 5 bases, and the junction held 12 bases outside the gene matches. Here the CDR3 DNA reads TGTGCCAGCAGCCCACCCCGGACAGGGGAAGTGGAGACCCAGTACTTC. It codes for CASSPPRTGEVETQYF.

This chain links TRBV9 with TRBJ2-1; TRBD2 aligns across 7 bases. J gave up 4 bases and V 3 bases, and 10 bases lay outside the gene matches. CDR3 length: 16 residues. Germline V gene data show CDR1 as SGDLS and CDR2 as YYNGEE. The CDR3, as DNA: TGTGCCAGCAGCGGAAAGAGCGGGGTTGGATACAATGAGCAGTTCTTC. This gives the protein CASSGKSGVGYNEQFF.

The chain recombines TRBV28 with TRBJ1-6; the D gene is possibly TRBD1 (6 bases). Trimming took 3 bases from V and 9 from J, leaving 12 bases between them. CDR1 MDHEN and CDR2 SYDVKM come from the germline V gene. This CDR3 spans 14 amino acids. CDR3 loop: CASSFNRAPSPLHF. The CDR3 DNA reads TGTGCCAGCAGTTTCAACAGGGCCCCTTCACCCCTCCACTTT.

V is TRBV19 and J is TRBJ2-3; TRBD2 aligns across 13 bases. There are 15 residues in the CDR3. From germline, CDR1 is LNHDA and CDR2 SQIVND (reference sequence). The J segment lost 8 bases and the V segment lost 3 bases, leaving 5 bases of the junction unmatched. As DNA, the CDR3 is TGTGCCAGTAGTATGACTAGCGGGGGGTTAGGTACGCAGTATTTT. Translating gives CASSMTSGGLGTQYF.

The CDR3 loop is CASSFDSGGYTDTQYF. CDR3 DNA sequence: TGTGCCAGCAGCTTCGATAGCGGGGGTTACACAGATACGCAGTATTTT. This chain connects TRBV7-9 to TRBJ2-3, with TRBD2 identical over 9 bases. V lost 3 bases to trimming and J lost 2 bases; unmatched junction nucleotides: 6. The CDR3 runs to 16 residues. The V gene's germline CDR1 is SEHNR and CDR2 FQNEAQ (reference sequence).

The genes are TRBV27 and TRBJ2-5; D tentatively reads TRBD1 or TRBD2 (5 bases each). V lost 5 bases and J lost 4, with 20 bases in between. The V gene's germline CDR1 is MNHEY and CDR2 SMNVEV (reference sequence). CDR3 length: 16 residues. CDR3 sequence reads: CASSPRTSMGRETQYF. The CDR3 nucleotides read TGTGCCAGCAGTCCGCGCACTAGTATGGGGCGAGAGACCCAGTACTTC.

This clone has a single count. The J gene is TRBJ2-2, the V gene TRBV7-9, with a tentative D call TRBD1 (5 bases). The germline V gene encodes CDR1 SEHNR and CDR2 FQNEAQ (reference sequence). The CDR3 contains 16 residues. Trimming pared 2 bases from V and 1 base from J, leaving 11 bases between. CDR3 sequence (DNA): TGTGCCAGCAGCTTATATGAGACAGTGAACACCGGGGAGCTGTTTTTT. Its protein product is CASSLYETVNTGELFF.

The V gene is TRBV5-5, the J gene TRBJ2-1; the D is unclear. This CDR3 contains 11 residues. Germline V gene lookup returns CDR1 SGHKS and CDR2 YYEKEE (reference sequence). V shed 4 bases and J shed 7 bases, with 6 bases lying between them. The CDR3 loop is CASSPGNEQFF. CDR3 sequence (DNA): TGTGCCAGCAGCCCAGGTAATGAGCAGTTCTTC.

V and J are TRBV9 and TRBJ1-6, with D unclear. In germline, CDR1 is SGDLS, CDR2 YYNGEE. The V gene lost 0 bases and the J gene lost 8 bases, with 15 bases spanning the gap. The CDR3 spans 16 residues. CDR3 sequence reads: CASSVESREIHSPLHF. In DNA form, the CDR3 reads TGTGCCAGCAGCGTAGAGAGTCGGGAGATCCATTCACCCCTCCACTTT.

V is TRBV5-1 and J is TRBJ2-5, with TRBD1 as a possible D gene (6 bases). Trimming left V 2 bases short and J 2 bases short, with 16 bases between. The V gene's germline CDR1 is SGHRS and CDR2 YFSETQ. There are 16 residues in the CDR3. The CDR3 region is CASSFGVVGTQETQYF. The DNA for the CDR3 is TGCGCCAGCAGCTTCGGTGTAGTAGGGACACAAGAGACCCAGTACTTC.

The gene calls are TRBV29-1 and TRBJ2-2, with D maybe TRBD2 (5 bases). From germline, CDR1 is SQVTM and CDR2 ANQGSEA. CDR3 size: 12 residues. Trimming took off 6 bases at V and 4 bases at J, with 9 bases between the two ends. The CDR3, as DNA: TGCAGCGTCGAGGGTTCCACCGGGGAGCTGTTTTTT. It codes for CSVEGSTGELFF.

V is TRBV19 and J is TRBJ1-5; D uncertain. The length of the CDR3 is 15 residues. Between the trimmed V and J ends, which lost 10 bases and 0 bases, there was a span of 16 bases. Per germline, CDR1 LNHDA and CDR2 SQIVND (reference sequence). The CDR3 DNA follows: TGTGCCACCCAGCTGGTAGGGCATAGCAATCAGCCCCAGCATTTT. Amino acids: CATQLVGHSNQPQHF.

The chain recombines TRBV7-9 with TRBJ1-1, with D tentatively TRBD1 (6 bases). The V end was cut by 3 bases, the J end by 5 bases, with 7 bases between. This CDR3 has 12 residues. Germline V gene sequence: CDR1 SEHNR, CDR2 FQNEAQ (reference sequence). CDR3 amino acids: CASSFGTTEAFF. CDR3 bases: TGTGCCAGCAGCTTCGGGACAACTGAAGCTTTCTTT.

As regards this clone: In the same sample, other DNA sequences code for this CDR3. The V gene is TRBV5-4, the J gene TRBJ2-7, with TRBD2 as a possible D gene (5 bases). V was clipped by 2 bases and J by 2 bases, with 17 bases between them. The CDR3 covers 16 residues. The germline CDR1 and CDR2 sequences are SGHNT and YYREEE (reference sequence). The CDR3 spells CASSFTGKLEPYEQYF. The CDR3 bases are TGTGCCAGCAGCTTCACCGGGAAACTAGAACCCTACGAGCAGTACTTC.

This chain joins TRBV7-9 and TRBJ1-1, with 9 bases that match TRBD1. CDR1 and CDR2 (germline): SEHNR, FQNEAQ (reference sequence). The CDR3 sequence is 13 residues long. With V trimmed by 4 bases and J by 3 bases, 0 bases remained unmatched. CDR3 amino acids: CASSWTGDTEAFF. The DNA for the CDR3 is TGTGCCAGCAGCTGGACAGGGGACACTGAAGCTTTCTTT.

The chain has TRBV5-5 and TRBJ2-3; D may be TRBD2 (6 bases). Germline CDR1 reads SGHKS; CDR2 reads YYEKEE (reference sequence). Trimming removed 0 bases at V and 1 base at J, with 9 bases between. The CDR3 runs to 15 residues. The CDR3: CASSLAIAGTDTQYF. DNA of the CDR3: TGTGCCAGCAGCTTGGCAATAGCGGGCACAGATACGCAGTATTTT. The full variable domain, in which reference TRBV5-5 and TRBJ2-3 provide the parts outside the CDR3, is DAGVTQSPTHLIKTRGQQVTLRCSPISGHKSVSWYQQVLGQGPQFIFQYYEKEERGRGNFPDRFSARQFPNYSSELNVNALLLGDSALYLCASSLAIAGTDTQYFGPGTRLTVL.

This clone turned up a few times. This chain links TRBV10-3 with TRBJ2-1; 8 bases match TRBD2. This CDR3 comprises 15 residues. Per the germline V gene, CDR1 is ENHRY and CDR2 is SYGVKD. After removal of 6 bases from V and 2 bases from J, the junction contained 6 bases not matched to a gene. This CDR3 reads CAISPSGSAYNEQFF. The CDR3 DNA reads TGTGCCATCAGCCCCAGCGGGAGTGCCTACAATGAGCAGTTCTTC.

V is TRBV2 and J is TRBJ1-2; D gene unclear. This CDR3 contains 12 residues. CDR1 is SNHLY and CDR2 is FYNNEI in the germline V gene. V was clipped by 2 bases and J by 4 bases, with 5 bases between them. The CDR3 region has the DNA TGTGCCAGCAGTGAATCTGGCTATGGCTACACCTTC. Translated, it gives CASSESGYGYTF.